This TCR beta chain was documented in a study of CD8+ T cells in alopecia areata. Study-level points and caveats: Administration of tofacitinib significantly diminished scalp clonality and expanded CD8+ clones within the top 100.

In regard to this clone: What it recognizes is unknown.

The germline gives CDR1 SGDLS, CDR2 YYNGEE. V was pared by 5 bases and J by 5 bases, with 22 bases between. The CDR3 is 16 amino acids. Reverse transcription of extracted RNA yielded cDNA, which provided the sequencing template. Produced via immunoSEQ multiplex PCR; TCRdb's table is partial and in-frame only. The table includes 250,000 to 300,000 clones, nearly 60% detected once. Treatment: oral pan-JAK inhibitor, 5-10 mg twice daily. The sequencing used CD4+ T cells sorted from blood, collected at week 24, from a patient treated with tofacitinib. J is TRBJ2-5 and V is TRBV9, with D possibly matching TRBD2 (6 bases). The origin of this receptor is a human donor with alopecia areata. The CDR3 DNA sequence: TGTGCCAGCAGTGACTTGAGGATGGGGGGTCTCGAGACCCAGTACTTC. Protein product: CASSDLRMGGLETQYF.